The entry that follows covers one T cell receptor (beta chain) sequence. The antigen remains unidentified. The data were obtained in a study of beta chain features in type 1 diabetes. Broader study findings: TCRB CDR3s from Type 1 diabetes patients were moderately but significantly shorter in all four CD4+ subsets. VDJ junctions from type 1 diabetes patients carried fewer insertions and larger deletions.

Expressed TCRB transcripts were sequenced because the entire RNA isolate underwent reverse transcription. TCRdb's copy holds only in-frame clones and misses some; the assay was immunoSEQ multiplex PCR. The table includes around 260,000 clones, about a fifth detected once. Germline CDR1 is MGHRA and CDR2 is YSYEKL. V dropped 3 bases and J dropped 12 bases, with 14 bases sitting between them. The CDR3 totals 13 residues. This TCR derives from a woman between 40 and 50 years old with type 1 diabetes. The chain combines TRBV4-1 with TRBJ1-4; D ambiguous. The sequenced material came from naive CD4+ T cells from blood. The DNA of the CDR3 is TGCGCCAGCAGCCACGATAGCCCGCAGCAACTGTTTTTT. Amino acids: CASSHDSPQQLFF.